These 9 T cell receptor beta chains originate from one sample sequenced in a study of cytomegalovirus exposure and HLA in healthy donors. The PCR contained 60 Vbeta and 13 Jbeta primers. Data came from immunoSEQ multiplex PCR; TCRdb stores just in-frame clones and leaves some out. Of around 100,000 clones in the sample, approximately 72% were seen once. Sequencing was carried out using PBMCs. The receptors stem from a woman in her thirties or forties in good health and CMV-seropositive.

For the CDR3, the DNA is TGTGCCAGTACCCCGACAGATAGCAATCAGCCCCAGCATTTT. It specifies CASTPTDSNQPQHF. The chain is built from TRBV19 and TRBJ1-5; maybe TRBD1 (5 bases). Germline CDR1 LNHDA, CDR2 SQIVND (reference sequence). This CDR3 has 14 amino acids. V lost 7 bases and J lost 0, with 10 bases in between.

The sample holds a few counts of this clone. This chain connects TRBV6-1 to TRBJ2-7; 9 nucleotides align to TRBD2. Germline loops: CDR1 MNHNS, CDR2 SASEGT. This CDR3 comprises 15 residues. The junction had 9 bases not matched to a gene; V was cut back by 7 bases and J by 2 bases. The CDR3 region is CASTWGTSSAYEQYF. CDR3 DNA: TGTGCCAGCACCTGGGGGACTAGCTCAGCCTACGAGCAGTACTTC.

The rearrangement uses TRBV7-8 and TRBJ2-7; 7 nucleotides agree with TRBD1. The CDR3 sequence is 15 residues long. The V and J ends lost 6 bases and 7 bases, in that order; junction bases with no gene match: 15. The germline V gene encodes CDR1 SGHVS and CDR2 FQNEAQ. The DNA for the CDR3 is TGTGCCAGCAGAGAGGGGGCCGGGCAGGGGTGGGAGCAGTACTTC. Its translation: CASREGAGQGWEQYF.

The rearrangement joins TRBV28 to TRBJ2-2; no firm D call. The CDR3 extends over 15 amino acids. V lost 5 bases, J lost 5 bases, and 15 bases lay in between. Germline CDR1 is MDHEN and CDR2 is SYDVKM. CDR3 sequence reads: CASSGVSTFTGELFF. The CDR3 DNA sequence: TGTGCCAGCAGTGGAGTGTCTACATTTACCGGGGAGCTGTTTTTT.

In nucleotides, the CDR3 is TGTGCCAGCAGTGACCCTAGCGGGAGGGCCGGCACAGATACGCAGTATTTT. This gives the protein CASSDPSGRAGTDTQYF. The genes are TRBV6-1 and TRBJ2-3; 12 nucleotides line up with TRBD2. CDR1 is MNHNS, CDR2 SASEGT, per germline. V gave up 3 bases and J gave up 1 base; unmatched junction bases: 5. The CDR3 has 17 amino acids.

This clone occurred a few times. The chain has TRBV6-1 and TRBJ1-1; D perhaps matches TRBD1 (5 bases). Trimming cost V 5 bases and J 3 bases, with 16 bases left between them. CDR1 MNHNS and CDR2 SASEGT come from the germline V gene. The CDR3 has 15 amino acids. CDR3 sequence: CASSRLQGSHTEAFF. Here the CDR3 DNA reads TGTGCCAGCAGTCGACTTCAGGGCTCCCACACTGAAGCTTTCTTT.

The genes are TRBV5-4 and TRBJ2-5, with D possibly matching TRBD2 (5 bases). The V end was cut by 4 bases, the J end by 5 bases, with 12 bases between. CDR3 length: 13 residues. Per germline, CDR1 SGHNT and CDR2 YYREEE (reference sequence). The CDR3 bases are TGTGCCAGCAGCAAGGGAGCGGAGGAGACCCAGTACTTC. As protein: CASSKGAEETQYF.

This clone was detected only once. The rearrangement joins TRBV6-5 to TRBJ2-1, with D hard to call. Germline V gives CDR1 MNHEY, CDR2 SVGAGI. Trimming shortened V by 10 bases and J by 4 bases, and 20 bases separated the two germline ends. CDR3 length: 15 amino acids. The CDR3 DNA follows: TGTGCCACCCTCTTCGGAGACCCCACATACAATGAGCAGTTCTTC. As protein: CATLFGDPTYNEQFF.

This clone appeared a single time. CDR3 nucleotide sequence: TGTGCTAGTGGTTTGGTACTTCGGGAAGAAGACAATGAGCAGTTCTTC. Amino acid sequence: CASGLVLREEDNEQFF. V usage is TRBV12-5 and J usage is TRBJ2-1; possible D gene TRBD2, 5 bases. V was cut by 0 bases and J by 5 bases, with 14 bases left in between. Looked up from germline, CDR1 is LGHNT and CDR2 is FRNRAP. The CDR3 is made up of 16 amino acids.